This is a list of T cell receptor beta chains from one sample in a study of blood T cells in healthy people across ages. Via MiXCR, TCRdb re-called the 5' RACE reads, giving one row per CDR3 protein. The sample records approximately 2,000,000 distinct CDR3 sequences, about 39% being singletons. The sequenced material came from blood. These receptors came from a human donor in good health. The CDR3 runs from the conserved cysteine through the conserved F or W. The order of the fields is clone size, J gene, V gene, D gene, CDR3 protein, CDR3 DNA. The D gene is left open where the match is weak. Some rows mark clone size as missing; the rest say once, few, many or name a class of expanded clone.

. TRBJ2-3 TRBV29-1 . CSVEVPADFDSDTQYF TGCAGCGTTGAAGTCCCGGCGGATTTCGACTCAGATACGCAGTATTTT
. TRBJ2-5 TRBV2 . CASSGRYQETQYF TGTGCCAGCAGCGGACGCTACCAAGAGACCCAGTACTTC
. TRBJ1-2 TRBV6-1 . CASSTGQSNYGYTF TGTGCCAGCAGTACCGGACAGTCAAACTATGGCTACACCTTC
. TRBJ2-3 TRBV4-1 . CAGSQESGGLDDTQYF TGCGCCGGCAGCCAAGAGTCCGGGGGACTGGATGATACGCAGTATTTT
. TRBJ2-7 TRBV15 TRBD1 CATSRGQGPYEQYF TGTGCCACCAGCAGGGGACAGGGACCCTACGAGCAGTACTTC
. TRBJ2-5 TRBV3-1 TRBD2 CASRLAGDRQETQYF TGTGCCAGCAGACTAGCGGGGGACCGCCAAGAGACCCAGTACTTC
many TRBJ2-7 TRBV18 . CASSPIRVVTPDDSYEQYF TGTGCCAGCTCACCGATCCGGGTAGTGACCCCCGACGATTCCTACGAGCAGTACTTC
. TRBJ2-1 TRBV12-3/TRBV12-4 . CASSLVELEQFF TGTGCCAGCAGTTTAGTGGAGCTTGAGCAGTTCTTC
few TRBJ2-7 TRBV7-2 . CASSLRGLAENEQYF TGTGCCAGCAGCTTAAGGGGCCTAGCTGAAAACGAGCAGTACTTC
. TRBJ2-5 TRBV13 TRBD2 CASSSPASGGKKTQYF TGTGCCAGCAGCTCCCCGGCTAGCGGGGGGAAGAAGACCCAGTACTTC
. TRBJ2-1 TRBV4-2 . CASSPPNLNEQFF TGTGCCAGCAGCCCCCCCAACTTGAATGAGCAGTTCTTC